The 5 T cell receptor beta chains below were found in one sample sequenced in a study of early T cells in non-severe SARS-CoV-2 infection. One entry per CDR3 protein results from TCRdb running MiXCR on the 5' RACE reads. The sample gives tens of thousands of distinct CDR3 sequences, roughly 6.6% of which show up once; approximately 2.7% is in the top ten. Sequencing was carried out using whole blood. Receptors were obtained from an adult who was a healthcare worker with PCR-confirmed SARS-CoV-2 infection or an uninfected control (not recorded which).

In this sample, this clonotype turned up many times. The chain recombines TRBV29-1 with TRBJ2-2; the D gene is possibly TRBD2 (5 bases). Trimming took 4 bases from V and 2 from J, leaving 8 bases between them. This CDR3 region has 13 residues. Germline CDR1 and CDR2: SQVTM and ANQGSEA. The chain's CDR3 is CSVVRENTGELFF. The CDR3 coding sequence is TGCAGCGTTGTGAGGGAAAACACCGGGGAGCTGTTTTTT.

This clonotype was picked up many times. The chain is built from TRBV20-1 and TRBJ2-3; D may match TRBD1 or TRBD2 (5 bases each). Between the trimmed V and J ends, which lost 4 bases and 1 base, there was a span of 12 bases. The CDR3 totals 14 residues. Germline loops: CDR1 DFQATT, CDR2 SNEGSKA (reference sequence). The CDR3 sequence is CSATLGVGTDTQYF. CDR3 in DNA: TGCAGTGCTACCCTGGGGGTAGGCACAGATACGCAGTATTTT.

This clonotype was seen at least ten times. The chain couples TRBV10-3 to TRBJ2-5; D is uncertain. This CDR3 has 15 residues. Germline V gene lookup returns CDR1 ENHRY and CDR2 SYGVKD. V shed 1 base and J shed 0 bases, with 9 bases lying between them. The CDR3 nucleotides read TGTGCCATCAGTGAGTTTGTAAGGAACCAAGAGACCCAGTACTTC. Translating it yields CAISEFVRNQETQYF.

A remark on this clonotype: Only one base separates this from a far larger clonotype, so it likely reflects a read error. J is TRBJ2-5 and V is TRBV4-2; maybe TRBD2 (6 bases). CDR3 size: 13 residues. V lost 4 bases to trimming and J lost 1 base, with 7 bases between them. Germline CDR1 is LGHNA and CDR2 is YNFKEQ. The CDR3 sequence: CASSRDFQETQYF. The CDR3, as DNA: TGTGCCAGCAGCCGGGACTTCCAAGAGACCCAGTACTTC.

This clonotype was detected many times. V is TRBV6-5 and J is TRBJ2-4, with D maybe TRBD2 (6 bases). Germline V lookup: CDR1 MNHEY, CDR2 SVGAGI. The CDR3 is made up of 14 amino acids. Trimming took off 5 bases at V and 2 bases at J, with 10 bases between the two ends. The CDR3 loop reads CASSAGLTKNIQYF. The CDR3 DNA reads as TGTGCCAGCAGTGCGGGACTTACCAAAAACATTCAGTACTTC.